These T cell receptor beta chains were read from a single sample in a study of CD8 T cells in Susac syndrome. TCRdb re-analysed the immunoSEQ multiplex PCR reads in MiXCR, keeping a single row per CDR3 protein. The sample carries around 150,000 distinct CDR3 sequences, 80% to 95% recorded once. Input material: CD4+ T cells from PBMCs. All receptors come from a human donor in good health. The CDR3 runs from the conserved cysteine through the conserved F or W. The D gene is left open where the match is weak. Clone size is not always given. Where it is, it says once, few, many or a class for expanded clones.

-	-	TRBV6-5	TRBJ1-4	TGTGCCAGCAGTGGGGGGGCCCGAAGGGATGAAAAACTGTTTTTT	CASSGGARRDEKLFF
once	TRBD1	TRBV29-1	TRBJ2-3	TGCAGCGTAATCACCGGGACAGGGGGCTCAGATACGCAGTATTTT	CSVITGTGGSDTQYF
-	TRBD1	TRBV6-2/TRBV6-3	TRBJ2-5	TGTGCCAGCAGTCTGGGACAGAGCTGGGCAGAGACCCAGTACTTC	CASSLGQSWAETQYF
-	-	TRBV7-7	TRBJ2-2	TGTGCCAGCAGCTTAGGGACACCGAACACCGGGGAGCTGTTTTTT	CASSLGTPNTGELFF
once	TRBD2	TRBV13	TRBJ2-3	TGTGCCAGCAGCCCCTCCGGGCTAGCGGGCACAGATACGCAGTATTTT	CASSPSGLAGTDTQYF
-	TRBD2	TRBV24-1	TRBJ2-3	TGTGCCACCAGTGATTCCTTGACTAGCGGGACTAGCACAGATACGCAGTATTTT	CATSDSLTSGTSTDTQYF
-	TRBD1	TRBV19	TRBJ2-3	TGTGCCAGTAACACCGGACAGGGCACAGATACGCAGTATTTT	CASNTGQGTDTQYF
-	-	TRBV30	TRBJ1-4	TGTGCCTGGAGTGGGACAATTAATGAAAAACTGTTTTTT	CAWSGTINEKLFF
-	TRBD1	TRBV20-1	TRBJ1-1	TGCAGTGCGGACCCAGGGACAGCGCGAACTGAAGCTTTCTTT	CSADPGTARTEAFF
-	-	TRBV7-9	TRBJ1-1	TGTGCCAGCAGCCCCTATGGGGGGTCGGACACTGAAGCTTTCTTT	CASSPYGGSDTEAFF
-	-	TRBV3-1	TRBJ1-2	TGTGCCAGCAGCTCACCAGGGGCGCAGGGCTACACCTTC	CASSSPGAQGYTF
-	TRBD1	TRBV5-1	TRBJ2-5	TGCGCCAGCAGCTTGGTGGCAGTCAGGGGGCAGGAGACCCAGTACTTC	CASSLVAVRGQETQYF
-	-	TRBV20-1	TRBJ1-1	TGCAGTGCTAGAGACAGGAAATCTGAAGCTTTCTTT	CSARDRKSEAFF
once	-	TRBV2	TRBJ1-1	TGTGCCAGCAGTCAGGTCACTGAAGCTTTCTTT	CASSQVTEAFF
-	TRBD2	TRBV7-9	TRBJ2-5	TGTGCCAGCAGCTTAACGCCGGGACTAGCGGGGAGCCAAGAGACCCAGTACTTC	CASSLTPGLAGSQETQYF
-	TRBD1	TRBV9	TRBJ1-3	TGTGCCAGCTCTGAGACAGGGAGCTCTGGAAACACCATATATTTT	CASSETGSSGNTIYF
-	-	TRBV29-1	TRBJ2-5	TGCAGCGTTCTACCCGGGGCCCAAGAGACCCAGTACTTC	CSVLPGAQETQYF
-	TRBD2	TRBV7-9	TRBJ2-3	TGTGCCAGCAGCGAAATTAGCGGGTGGGCAGATACGCAGTATTTT	CASSEISGWADTQYF
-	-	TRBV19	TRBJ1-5	TGTGCCAGCCATAACCAGGGCCACGGCAATCAGCCCCAGCATTTT	CASHNQGHGNQPQHF
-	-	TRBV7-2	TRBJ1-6	TGTGCCAGCAGCTCCCGTGGCCGAGTGGAGAATTCACCCCTCCACTTT	CASSSRGRVENSPLHF
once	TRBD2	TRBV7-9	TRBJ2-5	TGTGCCAGCAGCTTCAGCGGGATCGGGGAGACCCAGTACTTC	CASSFSGIGETQYF
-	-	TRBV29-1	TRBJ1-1	TGCAGCGTTGAAGGGAGGTATCCGAACACTGAAGCTTTCTTT	CSVEGRYPNTEAFF
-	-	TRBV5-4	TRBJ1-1	TGTGCCAGCAGTTCCCTTGGGACATTGAACACTGAAGCTTTCTTT	CASSSLGTLNTEAFF
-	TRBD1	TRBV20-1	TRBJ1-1	TGCAGTGCTAGACACCGGACAGGGAACACTGAAGCTTTCTTT	CSARHRTGNTEAFF
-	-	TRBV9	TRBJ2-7	TGTGCCAGCAGCCCAGAGGCGGTTCCCTACGAGCAGTACTTC	CASSPEAVPYEQYF
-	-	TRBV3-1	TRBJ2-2	TGTGCCAGCAGCCCTCGTCAGGGAACCAACACCGGGGAGCTGTTTTTT	CASSPRQGTNTGELFF